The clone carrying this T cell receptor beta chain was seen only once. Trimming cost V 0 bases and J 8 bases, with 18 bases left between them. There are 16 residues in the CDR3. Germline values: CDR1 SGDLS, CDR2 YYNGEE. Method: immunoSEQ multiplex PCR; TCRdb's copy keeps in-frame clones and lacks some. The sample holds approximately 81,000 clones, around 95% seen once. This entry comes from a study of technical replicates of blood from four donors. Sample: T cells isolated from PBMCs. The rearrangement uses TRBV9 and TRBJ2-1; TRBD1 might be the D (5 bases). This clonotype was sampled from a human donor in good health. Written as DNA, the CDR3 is TGTGCCAGCAGCGTAGCCGGCAGGGTCCCCGGCGATGAGCAGTTCTTC. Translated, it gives CASSVAGRVPGDEQFF. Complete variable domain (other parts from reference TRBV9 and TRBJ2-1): DSGVTQTPKHLITATGQRVTLRCSPRSGDLSVYWYQQSLDQGLQFLIQYYNGEERAKGNILERFSAQQFPDLHSELNLSSLELGDSALYFCASSVAGRVPGDEQFFGPGTRLTVL.